This T cell receptor beta chain was retrieved from a study of read filtering for tumor transcriptome and immune sequencing. Study information: Revised staging placed fewer than ten patients in R-ISS I, 15 to 20 in II, more than 5 in III. Study observations and caveats: RNA-seq captured clonotypes less deeply and reliably than IR-seq. IR-seq and RNA-seq agreed better without single-read clonotypes.

The table lists this clonotype with many counts. Antigen: not known. This library used 300 to 450 ng RNA and molecular barcoded adaptors spanning alpha/delta and beta/gamma chains. TCRdb itself ran the reads through MiXCR, one entry per CDR3 protein. The sample has about 86,000 distinct CDR3 sequences, approximately 13% seen once; the top ten hold 15%. The clonotype was recovered from a donor at least 40 years old with multiple myeloma. The material sequenced was a population of CD138-negative cells sorted from bone marrow.

CDR3 region: CASSQGTGESLFF. CDR3 DNA: TGCGCCAGCAGCCAGGGTACCGGTGAGAGCCTGTTTTTT. The rearrangement links TRBV5-1 to TRBJ1-4; the D gene is possibly TRBD1 (5 bases). CDR1 is SGHRS and CDR2 is YFSETQ in the germline V gene. The CDR3 is 13 residues long. The germline V and J ends were trimmed by 4 bases and 14 bases, with 18 bases remaining between them. The entire variable domain, with the rest obtained from reference TRBV5-1 and TRBJ1-4, is as follows: KAGVTQTPRYLIKTRGQQVTLSCSPISGHRSVSWYQQTPGQGLQFLFEYFSETQRNKGNFPGRFSGRQFSNSRSEMNVSTLELGDSALYLCASSQGTGESLFFGSGTQLSVL.